These 5 T cell receptor beta chains came from one sample sequenced in a study of CD8 T cells in Susac syndrome. When the RNA was reverse transcribed, random hexamers were used with an input of about 0.45 to 1 ug. TCRdb redid the calling of the immunoSEQ multiplex PCR reads with MiXCR, one entry per CDR3 protein. The data contain about 47,000 distinct CDR3 sequences, roughly 92% of them seen just once; the ten biggest clones take up around 0.41%. Sequencing was done on a sample of CD8+ T cells from PBMCs. The receptor set was obtained from a human donor in good health.

The chain combines TRBV3-1 with TRBJ2-1; possible D gene TRBD2, 7 bases. The CDR3 runs 17 residues. Germline lookup yields CDR1 LGHDT and CDR2 YNNKEL (reference sequence). Trimming removed 4 bases from V and 2 bases from J, with 18 bases in between. The CDR3 DNA is TGTGCCAGCAGCCCCCTCGCGGGGGCCAGCCCCTACAATGAGCAGTTCTTC. Translation: CASSPLAGASPYNEQFF.

This chain joins TRBV4-1 and TRBJ2-3, with 9 bases fitting TRBD2. This CDR3 is 16 amino acids long. The junction had 6 bases not matched to a gene; V was cut back by 3 bases and J by 2 bases. CDR1 and CDR2 from the germline V gene are MGHRA and YSYEKL. The CDR3 spells CASSHRTSVATDTQYF. As DNA, the CDR3 is TGCGCCAGCAGCCATAGGACTAGCGTGGCCACAGATACGCAGTATTTT.

The chain is built from TRBV7-9 and TRBJ2-7; 11 bases line up with TRBD2. This CDR3 spans 16 amino acids. Germline CDR1 reads SEHNR; CDR2 reads FQNEAQ (reference sequence). V shed 5 bases and J 2 bases; nucleotides not matched to a gene: 8. The CDR3 nucleotides read TGTGCCAGCAGCGATTCCGGGACTAGCGGTCCCTACGAGCAGTACTTC. Residues: CASSDSGTSGPYEQYF.

The chain combines TRBV7-9 with TRBJ1-5, with D possibly being TRBD1 (6 bases). Germline V gene sequence: CDR1 SEHNR, CDR2 FQNEAQ (reference sequence). CDR3 size: 14 residues. V was pared by 2 bases and J by 1 base, with 6 bases between. CDR3 DNA sequence: TGTGCCAGCAGCTTACAGGGGAGCAATCAGCCCCAGCATTTT. Its translation is CASSLQGSNQPQHF.

This clonotype was seen a few times. This chain connects TRBV19 to TRBJ2-7; 10 bases align to TRBD1. Germline trimming cut 5 bases from V and 3 bases from J; bases unmatched to any gene: 7. This CDR3 contains 15 residues. Per the germline V gene, CDR1 is LNHDA and CDR2 is SQIVND (reference sequence). The CDR3 reads CASSSPRDRGYEQYF. Here the CDR3 DNA reads TGTGCCAGTAGTTCCCCTCGGGACAGGGGCTACGAGCAGTACTTC.